The 12 T cell receptor beta chains in this list originate from one sample, sequenced in a study of OX40 agonist ivuxolimab in advanced cancers. Assay used: immunoSEQ multiplex PCR; TCRdb lists only in-frame clones, some missing. Altogether about 70,000 clones are present, roughly 90% being singletons, with the ten largest covering more than 1%. The sequenced sample was CD4+ or CD8+ T cells sorted from blood, obtained in a trial of the OX40 agonist ivuxolimab. These TCRs come from an adult with an advanced solid tumor such as melanoma, head and neck, liver or kidney cancer.

This clone was counted a single time. This sample includes further DNA sequences coding for the same CDR3. The gene calls are TRBV2 and TRBJ2-1; D call uncertain. Between the trimmed V and J ends, which lost 6 bases and 12 bases, there was a span of 15 bases. Germline CDR1 and CDR2: SNHLY and FYNNEI. The CDR3 extends over 12 amino acids. CDR3 sequence: CASSAPSLRQFF. Here the CDR3 DNA reads TGTGCCAGCAGCGCCCCAAGCCTTCGGCAGTTCTTC.

The V and J genes are TRBV2 and TRBJ2-3; 7 bases are shared with TRBD1. V lost 3 bases, J lost 9 bases, and 12 bases stayed unmatched. This CDR3 is built from 15 residues. Germline V gene data show CDR1 as SNHLY and CDR2 as FYNNEI. For the CDR3, the DNA is TGTGCCAGCAGTGAGGGTAGGGGCAGGGGGAGAACGCAGTATTTT. It yields the protein CASSEGRGRGRTQYF.

V and J are TRBV4-1 and TRBJ2-7; TRBD1 matches at 9 bases. This CDR3 has 14 residues. Germline CDR1 reads MGHRA; CDR2 reads YSYEKL. The V gene end was trimmed by 2 bases and the J gene end by 3 bases; junction bases not matched to a gene: 2. The CDR3 region has the DNA TGCGCCAGCAGCCAACCGGGACAGGGCTACGAGCAGTACTTC. Its translation: CASSQPGQGYEQYF.

This clone appeared once. V gene TRBV28 combines with J gene TRBJ1-5, with D possibly matching TRBD1 (5 bases). This CDR3 has 13 amino acids. Germline loops: CDR1 MDHEN, CDR2 SYDVKM. Trimming left V 6 bases short and J 4 bases short, with 10 bases between. The CDR3, as DNA: TGTGCCAGCAGCGAGACAGTTAATCAGCCCCAGCATTTT. Encoded protein: CASSETVNQPQHF.

V gene TRBV7-8 combines with J gene TRBJ2-7; 7 nucleotides line up with TRBD1. This CDR3 spans 13 amino acids. Germline V lookup: CDR1 SGHVS, CDR2 FQNEAQ. V trimming: 6 bases; J trimming: 3 bases; junction bases outside the gene matches: 5. For the CDR3, the DNA is TGTGCCAGCAGTCGGGACAGAGACTACGAGCAGTACTTC. It yields the protein CASSRDRDYEQYF.

The V and J genes are TRBV6-6 and TRBJ1-5; no clear D. Germline CDR1 MNHNY, CDR2 SVGAGI (reference sequence). The CDR3 loop spans 15 amino acids. V lost 2 bases and J 2 bases, leaving 10 bases between the germline ends. CDR3 sequence reads: CASSYRVVGNQPQHF. The CDR3 DNA is TGTGCCAGCAGTTACAGGGTGGTTGGCAATCAGCCCCAGCATTTT.

In the case of this clone: One end of the junction varies from germline; a read error may be responsible. V gene TRBV7-7 combines with J gene TRBJ2-5, with 11 bases fitting TRBD2. The CDR3 covers 18 residues. CDR1 SSHAT and CDR2 FNYEAQ come from the germline V gene (reference sequence). CDR3 sequence (DNA): TGTGCTAGCAGCTTGGCTACGGCTAGCGGGGGGCGGGGAGAGACCCAGTACTTC. Translation: CASSLATASGGRGETQYF.

V and J are TRBV19 and TRBJ1-2; no firm D call. The CDR3 is 13 residues long. Trimming removed 3 bases at V and 2 bases at J, with 7 bases between. Germline CDR1 and CDR2: LNHDA and SQIVND (reference sequence). CDR3 loop: CASSILANYGYTF. The CDR3 region has the DNA TGTGCCAGTAGTATTTTGGCAAACTATGGCTACACCTTC.

This clone was observed a single time. V and J are TRBV7-9 and TRBJ1-3, with 7 bases lining up with TRBD1. The CDR3 loop spans 17 amino acids. The V gene end was trimmed by 4 bases and the J gene end by 0 bases; junction bases not matched to a gene: 9. CDR1 is SEHNR, CDR2 FQNEAQ, per germline (reference sequence). The CDR3 nucleotides are TGTGCCAGCAGCTCGCAATGGGGACAGCACTCTGGAAACACCATATATTTT. Its protein product is CASSSQWGQHSGNTIYF.

This clone was seen once. In DNA form, the CDR3 reads TGTGCCAGCAGTGATCTAGCGGGGGGAATGAAGACAGATACGCAGTATTTT. The encoded protein is CASSDLAGGMKTDTQYF. V and J are TRBV2 and TRBJ2-3, with 11 bases aligning to TRBD2. The J segment lost 3 bases and the V segment lost 3 bases, leaving 8 bases of the junction unmatched. Germline CDR1 and CDR2: SNHLY and FYNNEI. The CDR3 sequence is 17 residues long. The full variable domain, in which reference TRBV2 and TRBJ2-3 provide the parts outside the CDR3, is EPEVTQTPSHQVTQMGQEVILRCVPISNHLYFYWYRQILGQKVEFLVSFYNNEISEKSEIFDDQFSVERPDGSNFTLKIRSTKLEDSAMYFCASSDLAGGMKTDTQYFGPGTRLTVL.

V is TRBV2 and J is TRBJ2-6; 13 bases align to TRBD2. The length of the CDR3 is 19 residues. With 9 bases clipped from V and 0 bases from J, the junction kept 11 bases outside the gene matches. Germline V lookup: CDR1 SNHLY, CDR2 FYNNEI. CDR3 region: CARTKTSGGFSSGANVLTF. In DNA, the CDR3 is TGTGCCAGGACGAAGACTAGCGGGGGGTTCTCCTCTGGGGCCAACGTCCTGACTTTC.

There are a few counts of this clone. V is TRBV2 and J is TRBJ1-5; unclear D gene. Germline loops: CDR1 SNHLY, CDR2 FYNNEI. The CDR3 has 16 amino acids. Between the trimmed V and J ends, which lost 2 bases and 0 bases, there was a span of 11 bases. The CDR3 DNA follows: TGTGCCAGCAGTGAACGGGGAATTTATAGCAATCAGCCCCAGCATTTT. Translating it yields CASSERGIYSNQPQHF.